This T cell receptor beta chain is from a study of shared clonotypes between healthy human individuals. Per the germline V gene, CDR1 is MNHEY and CDR2 is SMNVEV (reference sequence). The CDR3 spans 14 residues. V shed 5 bases and J shed 0 bases, with 11 bases lying between them. CD45RO-negative, CCR7-positively selected cells formed the naive CD8 fraction, excluding terminally differentiated effector memory CD45RA+ cells. The method was immunoSEQ multiplex PCR; TCRdb's version includes in-frame clones alone and lacks a portion of them. The table records about 680,000 clones, 92% of them present only once.

The sequenced sample was naive CD8+ T cells sorted from blood. This chain joins TRBV27 and TRBJ2-7, with D unclear. The TCR sequence derives from a man aged 25 to 40 in good health. The CDR3 region has the DNA TGTGCCAGCAGTCTGTGGGCAGACTCCTACGAGCAGTACTTC. It yields the protein CASSLWADSYEQYF.